A selection of T cell receptor beta chains follows, all from one sample in a study of tumour-infiltrating T cells in Burkitt lymphoma. Libraries were prepared by immunoSEQ multiplex PCR; TCRdb keeps only in-frame clonotypes and omits some of them. This sample has more than 2,000 clones, with around 24% found just once. The sequenced sample consisted of tumor tissue from a relapse. The source is a human donor with relapsed Burkitt lymphoma. Some clones in this sample may be carry-over from other donors' samples. CDR3s include the opening cysteine and the closing phenylalanine or tryptophan. Each record gives: D gene, J gene, V gene, clone size, CDR3 protein, CDR3 DNA. D genes are given only for firm matches. Clone size appears in some rows only: once, few, many, or a class for an expanded clone.

TRBD1 | TRBJ1-2 | TRBV5-1 | few | CASSLTGTGNYGYTF | TGCGCCAGCAGCTTAACCGGGACAGGGAACTATGGCTACACCTTC
- | TRBJ1-5 | TRBV19 | - | CASSLLNRPSNQPQHF | TGTGCCAGTAGTTTACTAAACCGCCCAAGCAATCAGCCCCAGCATTTT
TRBD1 | TRBJ2-3 | TRBV28 | - | CASSLSLRGPDTQYF | TGTGCCAGCAGTTTATCACTCAGGGGGCCAGATACGCAGTATTTT
TRBD1 | TRBJ1-1 | TRBV10-3 | few | CAISESGGPYTEAFF | TGTGCCATCAGTGAGTCAGGGGGCCCCTACACTGAAGCTTTCTTT
- | TRBJ2-5 | TRBV4-1 | few | CASSQGGPQETQYF | TGCGCCAGCAGCCAAGGGGGCCCCCAAGAGACCCAGTACTTC
- | TRBJ1-1 | TRBV5-3 | - | CARIVGDTEAFF | TGTGCCAGAATAGTGGGGGACACTGAAGCTTTCTTT
TRBD2 | TRBJ2-1 | TRBV29-1 | few | CSVESRGGGNEQFF | TGCAGCGTTGAATCTCGCGGGGGGGGTAATGAGCAGTTCTTC
TRBD1 | TRBJ1-2 | TRBV10-3 | few | CAISQGAQYGYTF | TGTGCCATCAGTCAGGGGGCCCAATATGGCTACACCTTC
- | TRBJ2-3 | TRBV27 | few | CASSLPGWNTDTQYF | TGTGCCAGCAGTTTACCAGGGTGGAACACAGATACGCAGTATTTT
TRBD2 | TRBJ2-5 | TRBV2 | - | CASAEDLAGGLQETQYF | TGTGCCAGCGCTGAGGACCTAGCGGGGGGACTACAAGAGACCCAGTACTTC
TRBD2 | TRBJ2-2 | TRBV7-3 | few | CASSSSGGSTGELFF | TGTGCCAGCAGCTCTAGCGGGGGGAGCACCGGGGAGCTGTTTTTT
TRBD2 | TRBJ2-5 | TRBV19 | - | CTSSPGLAGRETQYF | TGTACCAGTAGTCCTGGACTAGCGGGGCGTGAGACCCAGTACTTC
- | TRBJ2-1 | TRBV12-5 | - | CASGLGTNEQFF | TGTGCTAGTGGTTTGGGTACCAATGAGCAGTTCTTC
- | TRBJ1-5 | TRBV2 | - | CASSEVGRTNQPQHF | TGTGCCAGCAGTGAGGTCGGACGGACAAATCAGCCCCAGCATTTT
TRBD2 | TRBJ2-1 | TRBV7-8 | - | CASSSTFGGIYNEQFF | TGTGCCAGCAGCTCAACTTTCGGGGGGATCTACAATGAGCAGTTCTTC
TRBD2 | TRBJ2-3 | TRBV5-4 | few | CASSQPLAGGYYTDTQYF | TGTGCCAGCAGCCAACCTCTAGCCGGGGGGTATTACACAGATACGCAGTATTTT
TRBD1 | TRBJ1-6 | TRBV2 | - | CARTGTENNSPLHF | TGTGCCAGAACCGGGACAGAGAATAATTCACCCCTCCACTTT
- | TRBJ1-6 | TRBV6-5 | few | CASRTGSSYNSPLHF | TGTGCCAGCAGGACGGGAAGCTCCTATAATTCACCCCTCCACTTT
- | TRBJ1-2 | TRBV9 | - | CASSATTRASNYGYTF | TGTGCCAGCAGCGCGACGACGAGGGCCTCTAACTATGGCTACACCTTC
TRBD2 | TRBJ2-1 | TRBV10-2 | - | CASSEIQRGKGEQFF | TGCGCCAGCAGTGAGATCCAGCGGGGTAAAGGGGAGCAGTTCTTC
TRBD1 | TRBJ1-2 | TRBV19 | - | CASTYRGNYYGYTF | TGTGCCAGTACGTACAGGGGGAATTACTATGGCTACACCTTC
- | TRBJ2-3 | TRBV5-6 | - | CASSLLPGRTDTQYF | TGTGCCAGCAGCTTGCTCCCGGGACGCACAGATACGCAGTATTTT
- | TRBJ1-2 | TRBV25-1 | few | CASSLGKTYGYTF | TGTGCCAGCAGTTTGGGAAAGACCTATGGCTACACCTTC
TRBD1 | TRBJ1-4 | TRBV5-1 | - | CASSWTGGATNEKLFF | TGCGCCAGCAGCTGGACAGGGGGCGCAACTAATGAAAAACTGTTTTTT
TRBD1 | TRBJ2-7 | TRBV5-1 | - | CASREQGSSYEQYF | TGCGCCAGCAGAGAACAGGGGAGCTCCTACGAGCAGTACTTC
- | TRBJ2-6 | TRBV27 | few | CASSLFTGNGANVLTF | TGTGCCAGCAGTTTATTTACGGGAAATGGGGCCAACGTCCTGACTTTC
TRBD1 | TRBJ2-7 | TRBV2 | few | CASCRTGPCEQYF | TGTGCCAGCTGCAGGACAGGGCCGTGCGAGCAGTACTTC
- | TRBJ1-2 | TRBV28 | - | CVSKSVKGVGPNYGYTF | TGTGTCAGCAAGTCGGTAAAGGGGGTTGGGCCTAACTATGGCTACACCTTC
- | TRBJ2-3 | TRBV19 | - | CASTPAQRSTDTQYF | TGTGCCAGTACCCCGGCACAGAGAAGCACAGATACGCAGTATTTT
- | TRBJ2-2 | TRBV2 | - | CASSEVPLKAGELFF | TGTGCCAGCAGTGAAGTCCCTCTAAAGGCCGGGGAGCTGTTTTTT
TRBD2 | TRBJ2-3 | TRBV9 | - | CASSVGRGGGDTQYF | TGTGCCAGCAGCGTAGGACGGGGGGGCGGAGATACGCAGTATTTT
- | TRBJ1-2 | TRBV6-5 | - | CARFRVYGYTF | TGTGCCAGATTCAGGGTGTATGGCTACACCTTC
- | TRBJ1-1 | TRBV7-2 | - | CASSSDRLSGTEAFF | TGTGCCAGCAGCTCGGACCGTCTTAGCGGTACTGAAGCTTTCTTT
- | TRBJ1-6 | TRBV5-1 | - | CASSFEPGALNSPLHF | TGCGCCAGCAGCTTCGAGCCCGGGGCCTTAAATTCACCCCTCCACTTT
- | TRBJ1-1 | TRBV2 | few | CASTRRRSKTEAFF | TGTGCCAGCACCAGACGGCGTTCCAAAACTGAAGCTTTCTTT
- | TRBJ2-3 | TRBV5-1 | - | CASSRQSLDTQYF | TGCGCCAGCAGTCGACAGTCTCTAGATACGCAGTATTTT
- | TRBJ2-7 | TRBV7-3 | few | CASSQGPAVNYEQYF | TGTGCCAGCAGCCAAGGGCCGGCGGTGAACTACGAGCAGTACTTC
- | TRBJ2-5 | TRBV6-5 | - | CASSSPRAAQETQYF | TGTGCCAGCAGTTCTCCCCGGGCAGCCCAAGAGACCCAGTACTTC
- | TRBJ2-7 | TRBV19 | - | CASSISSRASYEQYF | TGTGCCAGTAGTATCAGTAGCAGGGCCTCCTACGAGCAGTACTTC
TRBD1 | TRBJ1-6 | TRBV11-2 | few | CASSIWDRNSPLHF | TGTGCCAGCTCTATCTGGGACAGGAATTCACCCCTCCACTTT
- | TRBJ2-3 | TRBV5-1 | few | CASRPRQSTDTQYF | TGCGCCAGCAGACCACGACAAAGCACAGATACGCAGTATTTT
TRBD1 | TRBJ2-7 | TRBV29-1 | - | CSARTGNYEQYF | TGCAGCGCCCGGACAGGGAATTATGAGCAGTACTTC
- | TRBJ1-1 | TRBV7-6 | large | CASSLEPQFLTEAFF | TGTGCCAGCAGCTTGGAACCACAGTTCCTCACTGAAGCTTTCTTT
- | TRBJ2-5 | TRBV6-5 | few | CASALVRAQETQYF | TGTGCCAGTGCCCTGGTTAGGGCCCAAGAGACCCAGTACTTC
- | TRBJ2-2 | TRBV7-9 | - | CASGGRHTGELFF | TGTGCCAGCGGGGGCCGACACACCGGGGAGCTGTTTTTT
- | TRBJ2-7 | TRBV6-1 | few | CASIRRQDSYEQYF | TGTGCCAGCATTAGAAGGCAGGATTCCTACGAGCAGTACTTC
- | TRBJ1-5 | TRBV25-1 | few | CASSESGAGQPQHF | TGTGCCAGCAGTGAATCAGGGGCCGGGCAGCCCCAGCATTTT
- | TRBJ2-2 | TRBV9 | - | CASSVLAITGELFF | TGTGCCAGCAGCGTATTAGCGATTACCGGGGAGCTGTTTTTT
- | TRBJ2-7 | TRBV30 | few | CAWSVLRGGDEQYF | TGTGCCTGGAGTGTACTAAGGGGGGGAGACGAGCAGTACTTC